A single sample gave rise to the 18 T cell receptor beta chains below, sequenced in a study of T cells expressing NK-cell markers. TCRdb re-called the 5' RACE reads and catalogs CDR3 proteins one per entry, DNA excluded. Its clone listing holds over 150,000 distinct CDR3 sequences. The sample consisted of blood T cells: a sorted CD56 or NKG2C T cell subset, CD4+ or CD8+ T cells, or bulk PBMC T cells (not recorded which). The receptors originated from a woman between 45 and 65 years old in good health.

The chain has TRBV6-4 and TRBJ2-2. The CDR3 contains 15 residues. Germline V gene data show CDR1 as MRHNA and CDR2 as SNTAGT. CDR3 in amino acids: CASSEATTTTGELFF.

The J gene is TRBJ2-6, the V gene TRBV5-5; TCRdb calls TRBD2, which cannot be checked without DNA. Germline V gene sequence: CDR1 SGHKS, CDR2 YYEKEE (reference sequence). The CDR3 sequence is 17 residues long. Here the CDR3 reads CASSLAGGTSGANVLTF.

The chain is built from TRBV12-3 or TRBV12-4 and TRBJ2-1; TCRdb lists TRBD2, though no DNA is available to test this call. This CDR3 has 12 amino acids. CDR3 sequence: CACGAGEYEQFF.

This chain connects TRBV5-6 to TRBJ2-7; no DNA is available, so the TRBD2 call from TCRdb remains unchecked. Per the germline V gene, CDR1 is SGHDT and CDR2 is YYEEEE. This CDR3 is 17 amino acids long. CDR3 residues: CASSSWGLAGGVYEQYF.

This CDR3 reads CASSFGRRGTDTQYF. The chain is built from TRBV11-2 and TRBJ2-3. The CDR3 is 15 residues long. Germline assignment: CDR1 SGHAT and CDR2 FQNNGV.

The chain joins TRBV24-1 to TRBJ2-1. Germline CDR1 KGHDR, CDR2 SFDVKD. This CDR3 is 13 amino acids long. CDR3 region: CATSSRWIDEQFF.

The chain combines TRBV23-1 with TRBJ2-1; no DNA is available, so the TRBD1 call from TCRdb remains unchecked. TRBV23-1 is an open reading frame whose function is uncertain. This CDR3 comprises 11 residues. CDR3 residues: CASLLFHEQFF.

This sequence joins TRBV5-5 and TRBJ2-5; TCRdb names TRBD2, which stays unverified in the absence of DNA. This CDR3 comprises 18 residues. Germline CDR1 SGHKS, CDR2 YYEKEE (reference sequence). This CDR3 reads CASSLGWDLSFSKETQYF. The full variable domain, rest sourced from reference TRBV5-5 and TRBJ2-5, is DAGVTQSPTHLIKTRGQQVTLRCSPISGHKSVSWYQQVLGQGPQFIFQYYEKEERGRGNFPDRFSARQFPNYSSELNVNALLLGDSALYLCASSLGWDLSFSKETQYFGPGTRLLVL.

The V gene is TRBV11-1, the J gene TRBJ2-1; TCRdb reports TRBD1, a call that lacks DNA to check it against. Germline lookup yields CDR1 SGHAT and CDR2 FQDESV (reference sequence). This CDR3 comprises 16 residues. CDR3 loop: CASSAGPASSYNEQFF.

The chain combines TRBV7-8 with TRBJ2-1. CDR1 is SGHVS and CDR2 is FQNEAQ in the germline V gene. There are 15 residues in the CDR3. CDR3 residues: CASSFGGISHNEQFF.

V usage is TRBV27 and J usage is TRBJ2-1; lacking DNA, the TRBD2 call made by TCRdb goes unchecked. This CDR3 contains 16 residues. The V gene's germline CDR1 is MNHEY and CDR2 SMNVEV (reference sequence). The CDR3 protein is CASSLGLPNSYNEQFF.

The CDR3 protein is CASGFSPGTGISGELFF. The chain joins TRBV12-5 to TRBJ2-2; without DNA, the TCRdb call of TRBD1 cannot be checked. CDR1 is LGHNT and CDR2 is FRNRAP in the germline V gene. The CDR3 is 17 amino acids. Full variable domain (missing parts from reference TRBV12-5 and TRBJ2-2): DARVTQTPRHKVTEMGQEVTMRCQPILGHNTVFWYRQTMMQGLELLAYFRNRAPLDDSGMPKDRFSAEMPDATLATLKIQPSEPRDSAVYFCASGFSPGTGISGELFFGEGSRLTVL.

This CDR3 reads CASSNSMESIYNEQFF. The V call is TRBV7-9, the J call TRBJ2-1. The CDR3 length is 16 residues. Germline lookup yields CDR1 SEHNR and CDR2 FQNEAQ (reference sequence).

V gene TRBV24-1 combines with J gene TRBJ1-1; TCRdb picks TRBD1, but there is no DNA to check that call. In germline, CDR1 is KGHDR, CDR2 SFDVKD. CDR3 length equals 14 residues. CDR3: CATSVEARITEAFF.

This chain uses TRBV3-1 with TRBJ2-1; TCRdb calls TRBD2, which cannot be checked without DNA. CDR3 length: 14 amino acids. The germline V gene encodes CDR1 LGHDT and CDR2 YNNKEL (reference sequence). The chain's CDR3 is CASSQDPSGYEQFF.

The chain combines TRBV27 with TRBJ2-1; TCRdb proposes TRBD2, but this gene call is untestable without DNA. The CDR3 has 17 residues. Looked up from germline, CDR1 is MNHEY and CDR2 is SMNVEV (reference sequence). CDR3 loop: CASSELAGPAPYNEQFF.

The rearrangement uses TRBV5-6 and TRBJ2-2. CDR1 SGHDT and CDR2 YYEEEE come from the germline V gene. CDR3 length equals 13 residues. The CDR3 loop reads CASSLTWGGELFF.

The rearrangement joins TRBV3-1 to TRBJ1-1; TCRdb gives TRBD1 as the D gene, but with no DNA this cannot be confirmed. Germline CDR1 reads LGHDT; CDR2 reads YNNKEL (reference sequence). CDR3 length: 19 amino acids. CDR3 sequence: CASSQESLNRGLLNTEAFF. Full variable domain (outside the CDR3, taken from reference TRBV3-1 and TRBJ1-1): DTAVSQTPKYLVTQMGNDKSIKCEQNLGHDTMYWYKQDSKKFLKIMFSYNNKELIINETVPNRFSPKSPDKAHLNLHINSLELGDSAVYFCASSQESLNRGLLNTEAFFGQGTRLTVV.